These 26 T cell receptor beta chains originate from one sample sequenced in a study of cytomegalovirus exposure and HLA in healthy donors. The PCR contained 60 Vbeta and 13 Jbeta primers. Clones were read by immunoSEQ multiplex PCR, and TCRdb kept only the in-frame ones, dropping some. The sample consists of 100,000 to 150,000 clones, 60% to 75% of them appearing once. Sequencing input: PBMCs. These receptors all come from a woman aged 45-59 years in good health and CMV-seropositive.

V gene TRBV5-3 combines with J gene TRBJ2-5, with TRBD2 matching over 7 bases. TRBV5-3 is designated an ORF whose function remains uncertain. The V segment lost 4 bases and the J segment 4 bases; nucleotides outside the gene matches: 13. This CDR3 has 16 amino acids. CDR3 region: CARSNYRLAPPETQYF. CDR3 nucleotides: TGTGCCAGAAGCAATTACAGACTAGCCCCCCCAGAGACCCAGTACTTC.

This rearrangement joins TRBV18 to TRBJ1-1, with TRBD1 as a possible D gene (6 bases). This CDR3 region has 13 residues. Germline CDR1 and CDR2: KGHSH and LQKENI. V was pared by 5 bases and J by 1 base, with 8 bases between. DNA for the CDR3: TGTGCCAGCTCAGTAGGGGGGAACACTGAAGCTTTCTTT. Its protein product is CASSVGGNTEAFF. Variable domain in full (rest from reference TRBV18 and TRBJ1-1): NAGVMQNPRHLVRRRGQEARLRCSPMKGHSHVYWYRQLPEEGLKFMVYLQKENIIDESGMPKERFSAEFPKEGPSILRIQQVVRGDSAAYFCASSVGGNTEAFFGQGTRLTVV.

This rearrangement joins TRBV11-2 to TRBJ2-1; 7 bases agree with TRBD1. Unmatched junction bases numbered 4, after V lost 4 bases and J lost 10 bases. CDR1 is SGHAT, CDR2 FQNNGV, per germline. This CDR3 is 12 amino acids long. This chain's CDR3 is CASSSTGLEQFF. CDR3 in DNA: TGTGCCAGCAGCTCGACAGGGTTGGAGCAGTTCTTC.

The rearrangement uses TRBV7-9 and TRBJ2-7; perhaps TRBD1 as D (5 bases). Germline CDR1 reads SEHNR; CDR2 reads FQNEAQ (reference sequence). The CDR3 is 14 amino acids. V lost 5 bases to trimming and J lost 1 base, with 12 bases between them. The CDR3 DNA is TGTGCCAGCAGCGGGGCGCAGACATCCTACGAGCAGTACTTC. Residues: CASSGAQTSYEQYF. Full variable domain (outside the CDR3, taken from reference TRBV7-9 and TRBJ2-7): DTGVSQNPRHKITKRGQNVTFRCDPISEHNRLYWYRQTLGQGPEFLTYFQNEAQLEKSRLLSDRFSAERPKGSFSTLEIQRTEQGDSAMYLCASSGAQTSYEQYFGPGTRLTVT.

This clone was counted a few times. V and J are TRBV28 and TRBJ2-7; D possibly corresponds to TRBD2 (5 bases). V gave up 5 bases and J gave up 1 base, with 12 bases separating them. This CDR3 is 14 amino acids long. Germline loops: CDR1 MDHEN, CDR2 SYDVKM. Here the CDR3 reads CASSPGLGSYEQYF. In DNA, the CDR3 is TGTGCCAGCAGTCCCGGACTCGGATCCTACGAGCAGTACTTC.

The chain has TRBV10-2 and TRBJ1-1, with D unresolved. Germline CDR1 reads WSHSY; CDR2 reads SAAADI. The CDR3 consists of 13 residues. V lost 6 bases and J 2 bases, leaving 10 bases between the germline ends. The CDR3 is CASRLQSNTEAFF. CDR3 nucleotides: TGCGCCAGCAGGTTACAGTCAAACACTGAAGCTTTCTTT.

The rearrangement uses TRBV27 and TRBJ2-2, with D possibly matching TRBD2 (6 bases). Trimming cost V 3 bases and J 2 bases, with 7 bases left between them. The CDR3 length is 14 residues. The germline V gene has CDR1 MNHEY and CDR2 SMNVEV (reference sequence). The CDR3 DNA sequence: TGTGCCAGCAGTTTGGCGGGAAACACCGGGGAGCTGTTTTTT. It codes for CASSLAGNTGELFF.

This clone has a single count. CDR3 DNA sequence: TGTGCCAGTAGTATAGAGCAGGCTAGCGGTCAGCCCCAGCATTTT. Protein sequence: CASSIEQASGQPQHF. The rearrangement links TRBV19 to TRBJ1-5; D not certain. Trimming stripped 0 bases from V and 6 bases from J, with 12 bases between. There are 15 residues in the CDR3. Germline V gives CDR1 LNHDA, CDR2 SQIVND (reference sequence).

This clone was observed once. The rearrangement uses TRBV5-4 and TRBJ2-7; 8 bases fit TRBD2. The CDR3 is made up of 14 amino acids. V gave up 3 bases and J gave up 1 base; unmatched junction bases: 3. In germline, CDR1 is SGHNT, CDR2 YYREEE (reference sequence). The CDR3 protein is CASSYGGASYEQYF. CDR3 nucleotides: TGTGCCAGCAGCTACGGGGGGGCGTCCTACGAGCAGTACTTC.

The chain links TRBV9 to TRBJ2-1; TRBD1 matches 8 bases. V dropped 3 bases and J dropped 8; count of bases not matched to a gene: 10. The CDR3 runs 15 residues. Germline values: CDR1 SGDLS, CDR2 YYNGEE. The CDR3 DNA sequence: TGTGCCAGCAGCGGACGGACAGGGTTCCCTGATGAGCAGTTCTTC. This encodes CASSGRTGFPDEQFF.

The chain links TRBV19 to TRBJ2-1; the match to TRBD1 covers 7 bases. Germline V gene lookup returns CDR1 LNHDA and CDR2 SQIVND (reference sequence). With 7 bases clipped from V and 3 bases from J, the junction kept 3 bases outside the gene matches. This CDR3 has 13 residues. This CDR3 reads CASTRDSYNEQFF. The CDR3 DNA is TGTGCCAGTACCCGGGACAGCTACAATGAGCAGTTCTTC.

The chain couples TRBV18 to TRBJ1-2; 8 bases match TRBD1. The CDR3 is 15 residues long. V dropped 3 bases and J dropped 4; count of bases not matched to a gene: 7. Germline V gene data show CDR1 as KGHSH and CDR2 as LQKENI. The CDR3 bases are TGTGCCAGCTCACCGGGACAGGCCCCGCTCTATGGCTACACCTTC. Encoded protein: CASSPGQAPLYGYTF.

The rearrangement uses TRBV6-1 and TRBJ1-2; weak D call: TRBD1 (5 bases). Looked up from germline, CDR1 is MNHNS and CDR2 is SASEGT. The CDR3 has 14 residues. Trimming pared 4 bases from V and 4 bases from J, leaving 13 bases between. CDR3 sequence reads: CASSGRDGPYGYTF. The CDR3 DNA reads as TGTGCCAGCAGTGGGCGGGACGGACCCTATGGCTACACCTTC.

The rearrangement joins TRBV6-5 to TRBJ2-3, with TRBD1 as a possible D gene (6 bases). Trimming removed 4 bases at V and 3 bases at J, with 8 bases between. CDR3 length equals 13 residues. Germline V gene lookup returns CDR1 MNHEY and CDR2 SVGAGI. The CDR3 nucleotides are TGTGCCAGCAGTTTAACAGGGACAGATACGCAGTATTTT. Translation: CASSLTGTDTQYF.

This CDR3 is CANSLQGPDTQYF. CDR3 sequence (DNA): TGTGCCAACTCCCTGCAGGGGCCAGATACGCAGTATTTT. The V gene is TRBV2, the J gene TRBJ2-3; tentative D call: TRBD1 (6 bases). Trimming stripped 10 bases from V and 4 bases from J, with 15 bases between. This CDR3 has 13 amino acids. Germline CDR1 and CDR2: SNHLY and FYNNEI. Complete variable domain (other parts from reference TRBV2 and TRBJ2-3): EPEVTQTPSHQVTQMGQEVILRCVPISNHLYFYWYRQILGQKVEFLVSFYNNEISEKSEIFDDQFSVERPDGSNFTLKIRSTKLEDSAMYFCANSLQGPDTQYFGPGTRLTVL.

This sequence joins TRBV2 and TRBJ1-2, with 8 positions matching TRBD1. V dropped 6 bases and J dropped 6; count of bases not matched to a gene: 18. The CDR3 loop spans 17 amino acids. In germline, CDR1 is SNHLY, CDR2 FYNNEI. This CDR3 reads CASSRSTSIRTGNGYTF. DNA of the CDR3: TGTGCCAGCAGCAGAAGCACCTCTATAAGGACAGGGAATGGCTACACCTTC. Full variable domain (remainder filled in from reference TRBV2 and TRBJ1-2): EPEVTQTPSHQVTQMGQEVILRCVPISNHLYFYWYRQILGQKVEFLVSFYNNEISEKSEIFDDQFSVERPDGSNFTLKIRSTKLEDSAMYFCASSRSTSIRTGNGYTFGSGTRLTVV.

In this sample, this clone turned up a few times. The rearrangement uses TRBV10-2 and TRBJ2-3; TRBD2 agrees at 9 bases. Germline-derived CDR1 and CDR2 are WSHSY and SAAADI. After removal of 3 bases from V and 1 base from J, the junction contained 8 bases not matched to a gene. CDR3 length: 17 residues. The CDR3 sequence: CASSDHGAGGGTDTQYF. The CDR3 coding sequence is TGCGCCAGCAGTGACCACGGCGCGGGAGGGGGCACAGATACGCAGTATTTT.

This clone was recorded a few times. The chain links TRBV29-1 to TRBJ2-7; D gene unclear. There are 13 residues in the CDR3. The V gene's germline CDR1 is SQVTM and CDR2 ANQGSEA. The ends were cut back, 5 bases at V and 6 bases at J, with 17 bases in the middle. The CDR3 loop reads CSVKVSERSEQYF. The CDR3, as DNA: TGCAGCGTTAAGGTCTCTGAACGGAGCGAGCAGTACTTC.

This clone has more than one count but fewer than ten. V is TRBV4-2 and J is TRBJ2-2, with 9 bases lining up with TRBD2. CDR1 is LGHNA and CDR2 is YNFKEQ in the germline V gene. Unmatched junction bases numbered 7, after V lost 0 bases and J lost 5 bases. This CDR3 is built from 17 residues. Here the CDR3 reads CASSQELLAGRTGELFF. Here the CDR3 DNA reads TGTGCCAGCAGCCAAGAGCTCCTAGCGGGGAGAACCGGGGAGCTGTTTTTT.

The V and J genes are TRBV6-1 and TRBJ1-5; the D is unclear. CDR1 and CDR2 (germline): MNHNS, SASEGT. V lost 0 bases to trimming and J lost 1 base, with 10 bases between them. The CDR3 extends over 16 amino acids. The CDR3 loop is CASSEALARSNQPQHF. CDR3 nucleotide sequence: TGTGCCAGCAGTGAAGCGCTAGCTCGAAGCAATCAGCCCCAGCATTTT.

V usage is TRBV18 and J usage is TRBJ1-1; D ambiguous. CDR1 and CDR2 from the germline V gene are KGHSH and LQKENI. Deletions cut 1 base from V and 4 bases from J, with 10 bases between. This CDR3 is built from 14 residues. The chain's CDR3 is CASSPLETGTEAFF. Written as DNA, the CDR3 is TGTGCCAGCTCACCACTGGAGACGGGCACTGAAGCTTTCTTT.

The J gene is TRBJ1-2, the V gene TRBV15; D might be TRBD1 (5 bases). Trimming took off 0 bases at V and 3 bases at J, with 11 bases between the two ends. CDR3 length equals 15 residues. The germline V gene encodes CDR1 LNHNV and CDR2 YYDKDF (reference sequence). The CDR3 sequence is CATSREGEGYYGYTF. CDR3 DNA: TGTGCCACCAGCAGAGAAGGGGAGGGTTACTATGGCTACACCTTC.

V is TRBV15 and J is TRBJ1-2; tentatively, D is TRBD1 (6 bases). Trimming took off 6 bases at V and 4 bases at J, with 12 bases between the two ends. The CDR3 spans 13 residues. Germline V gives CDR1 LNHNV, CDR2 YYDKDF (reference sequence). The DNA for the CDR3 is TGTGCCACCAGTCCGGGACAAAGCTATGGCTACACCTTC. Its protein product is CATSPGQSYGYTF. Using reference TRBV15 and TRBJ1-2 for the parts outside the CDR3, the full variable domain is DAMVIQNPRYQVTQFGKPVTLSCSQTLNHNVMYWYQQKSSQAPKLLFHYYDKDFNNEADTPDNFQSRRPNTSFCFLDIRSPGLGDTAMYLCATSPGQSYGYTFGSGTRLTVV.

As to this clone: Other DNA sequences in the sample encode the same CDR3. The chain is built from TRBV10-3 and TRBJ2-3; 11 bases fit TRBD2. This CDR3 has 16 amino acids. Germline trimming cut 8 bases from V and 0 bases from J; bases unmatched to any gene: 7. In germline, CDR1 is ENHRY, CDR2 SYGVKD. The DNA of the CDR3 is TGTGCCATCGCAACTAGCGGGGGTCCTAGCACAGATACGCAGTATTTT. It translates to CAIATSGGPSTDTQYF.

This chain joins TRBV18 and TRBJ1-4; D is uncertain. This CDR3 region has 14 residues. The ends were cut back, 0 bases at V and 7 bases at J, with 9 bases in the middle. Germline CDR1 reads KGHSH; CDR2 reads LQKENI. CDR3 coding DNA: TGTGCCAGCTCACCACCCACAGATCCTGAAAAACTGTTTTTT. This gives the protein CASSPPTDPEKLFF.

In this sample, this clone turned up once. CDR3 bases: TGTGCCAGCAGCTTGGCACAGAATAACTATGGCTACACCTTC. It codes for CASSLAQNNYGYTF. The chain combines TRBV5-4 with TRBJ1-2; D gene unclear. V lost 0 bases, J lost 1 base, and 7 bases lay in between. This CDR3 comprises 14 residues. Germline CDR1 SGHNT, CDR2 YYREEE (reference sequence).